The entry below gives a single T cell receptor (beta chain) sequence along with its context. Antigen specificity is unknown. Specified treatment: oral pan-JAK inhibitor, 5-10 mg twice daily. Collection of lesional scalp punch biopsies and peripheral blood was performed in alopecia areata patients. The CDR3 extends over 12 amino acids. Trimming left V 1 base short and J 9 bases short, with 7 bases between. The germline CDR1 and CDR2 sequences are SEHNR and FQNEAQ (reference sequence). As the sequencing template, cDNA was produced by extracting RNA and reverse transcribing it. The method was immunoSEQ multiplex PCR; TCRdb's version includes in-frame clones alone and lacks a portion of them. The data show roughly 280,000 clones, roughly 63% seen once. The data are from a study of CD8+ T cells in alopecia areata. Study-wide points: Tofacitinib significantly lowered scalp clonality and expanded CD8+ clones among the top 100.

This specimen was CD4+ T cells sorted from blood, taken around week 54, from a patient treated with tofacitinib. The chain has TRBV7-9 and TRBJ2-1; no firm D call. The TCR sequence derives from a human donor with alopecia areata. This CDR3 is CASSLGRAEQFF. The DNA of the CDR3 is TGTGCCAGCAGCTTAGGACGGGCTGAGCAGTTCTTC.